Shown below are 13 T cell receptor beta chains from a single sample sequenced in a study of Tregs in tolerant kidney transplant recipients. The protocol was immunoSEQ multiplex PCR, while the TCRdb copy is restricted to in-frame clones and leaves out a portion. The sample lists over 50,000 clones; roughly 88% were seen once. The specimen was Tregs from blood, collected before the transplant. The receptor source for this set is a human donor who received a combined kidney and bone marrow transplant.

The J gene is TRBJ1-5, the V gene TRBV29-1, with 7 bases aligning to TRBD1. The CDR3 sequence is 14 residues long. Trimming at V came to 5 bases and at J to 2 bases, leaving 6 bases not matched to a gene. CDR1 and CDR2 from the germline V gene are SQVTM and ANQGSEA. CDR3 nucleotide sequence: TGCAGCGTTCTCCTTGGACAGGGCAATCAGCCCCAGCATTTT. Encoded protein: CSVLLGQGNQPQHF.

This chain uses TRBV19 with TRBJ2-5; no clear D gene. The DNA end lines up better with TRBJ2-7; the J call may be wrong. This CDR3 is 15 amino acids long. Germline V gene lookup returns CDR1 LNHDA and CDR2 SQIVND (reference sequence). In DNA form, the CDR3 reads TGTGCCAGTAGTAGTCGGGCGGCGAGCTCCTACGAGCAGTACTTC. The encoded protein is CASSSRAASSYEQYF.

V is TRBV7-9 and J is TRBJ1-4; D perhaps matches TRBD1 (6 bases). The CDR3 is made up of 14 amino acids. With 5 bases removed from V and 7 bases from J, the gap between germline ends came to 14 bases. Germline CDR1 and CDR2: SEHNR and FQNEAQ (reference sequence). The CDR3 nucleotides are TGTGCCAGCAGCGTAAACAGGGCTACTGAAAAACTGTTTTTT. This gives the protein CASSVNRATEKLFF.

The chain uses TRBV4-1 and TRBJ2-5; a weak D match, TRBD2 (5 bases). Trimming removed 5 bases from V and 7 bases from J, with 17 bases in between. This CDR3 contains 14 residues. Germline V gene sequence: CDR1 MGHRA, CDR2 YSYEKL. The CDR3 protein is CASSAGSGIGTQYF. The DNA for the CDR3 is TGCGCCAGCAGCGCTGGGTCGGGGATCGGGACCCAGTACTTC.

The rearrangement links TRBV7-2 to TRBJ2-7; D tentatively fits TRBD1 or TRBD2 (6 bases each). Germline loops: CDR1 SGHTA, CDR2 FQGNSA. The CDR3 totals 16 residues. Trimming cost V 0 bases and J 0 bases, with 12 bases left between them. The chain's CDR3 is CASSLAGGKSSYEQYF. In nucleotides, the CDR3 is TGTGCCAGCAGCTTAGCCGGGGGCAAAAGCTCCTACGAGCAGTACTTC.

The chain recombines TRBV5-1 with TRBJ2-3; D gene unclear. The germline CDR1 and CDR2 sequences are SGHRS and YFSETQ. This CDR3 has 13 amino acids. The V end lost 0 bases, the J end lost 6 bases, and 8 bases lay between the germline ends. CDR3 amino acids: CASSLVGEDTQYF. The CDR3 DNA is TGCGCCAGCAGCTTGGTTGGAGAGGATACGCAGTATTTT.

This chain connects TRBV7-2 to TRBJ1-2; D gene uncertain. The V and J ends lost 5 bases and 4 bases respectively, with 23 bases between them. Germline lookup yields CDR1 SGHTA and CDR2 FQGNSA. The CDR3 length is 17 residues. In DNA form, the CDR3 reads TGTGCCAGCAGCGTACGGAGCGGAGACGGAAAGACCTATGGCTACACCTTC. Its protein product is CASSVRSGDGKTYGYTF. Full variable domain (missing parts from reference TRBV7-2 and TRBJ1-2): GAGVSQSPSNKVTEKGKDVELRCDPISGHTALYWYRQSLGQGLEFLIYFQGNSAPDKSGLPSDRFSAERTGGSVSTLTIQRTQQEDSAVYLCASSVRSGDGKTYGYTFGSGTRLTVV.

The rearrangement links TRBV11-3 to TRBJ2-7; 8 bases are a match to TRBD1. J lost 0 bases, V lost 5 bases, and 6 bases had no gene match. There are 15 residues in the CDR3. Per the germline V gene, CDR1 is SGHNT and CDR2 is YENEEA. The CDR3: CASSPRTGFSYEQYF. CDR3 nucleotide sequence: TGTGCCAGCAGCCCCCGGACAGGGTTCTCCTACGAGCAGTACTTC.

This chain links TRBV30 with TRBJ1-5; D is unresolved. Between the trimmed V and J ends, which lost 1 base and 5 bases, there was a span of 9 bases. From germline, CDR1 is GTSNPN and CDR2 SVGIG (reference sequence). This CDR3 has 13 residues. CDR3 protein: CAWSERVYQPQHF. The CDR3 region has the DNA TGTGCCTGGAGTGAGCGGGTATATCAGCCCCAGCATTTT. The full variable domain, rest sourced from reference TRBV30 and TRBJ1-5, is SQTIHQWPATLVQPVGSPLSLECTVEGTSNPNLYWYRQAAGRGLQLLFYSVGIGQISSEVPQNLSASRPQDRQFILSSKKLLLSDSGFYLCAWSERVYQPQHFGDGTRLSIL.

The J gene is TRBJ2-1, the V gene TRBV10-3; no firm D call. With 1 base removed from V and 10 bases from J, the gap between germline ends came to 11 bases. The germline CDR1 and CDR2 sequences are ENHRY and SYGVKD. The CDR3 consists of 13 residues. The CDR3: CAISELRIREQFF. The DNA of the CDR3 is TGTGCCATCAGTGAGTTGCGAATTAGGGAGCAGTTCTTC.

The chain links TRBV11-2 to TRBJ2-1, with D possibly matching TRBD2 (6 bases). Germline CDR1 reads SGHAT; CDR2 reads FQNNGV. CDR3 length equals 16 residues. V was clipped by 5 bases and J by 3 bases, with 17 bases between them. The CDR3 here is CASSPNPNGGYNEQFF. The CDR3 DNA sequence: TGTGCCAGCAGCCCGAACCCCAACGGGGGCTACAATGAGCAGTTCTTC.

The chain links TRBV7-9 to TRBJ1-4; 7 bases line up with TRBD1. The trim removed 0 bases at V and 0 bases at J, leaving 1 base unmatched. The CDR3 loop spans 16 amino acids. The germline V gene encodes CDR1 SEHNR and CDR2 FQNEAQ (reference sequence). CDR3 in DNA: TGTGCCAGCAGCTTAGCCGGGACAGCAACTAATGAAAAACTGTTTTTT. Translation gives CASSLAGTATNEKLFF.

This clone came up once. The chain employs TRBV11-1 and TRBJ2-3, with unresolved D. With 2 bases removed from V and 5 bases from J, the gap between germline ends came to 5 bases. The CDR3 consists of 12 residues. Germline values: CDR1 SGHAT, CDR2 FQDESV (reference sequence). This CDR3 is CASSLFLDTQYF. Written as DNA, the CDR3 is TGTGCCAGCAGCTTATTTTTAGATACGCAGTATTTT.